This T cell receptor (beta chain) was captured by sequencing in a study of blood T cell repertoires in COVID-19. Study-level information: Samples taken during acute and convalescent COVID-19 were collected in the United States, Italy and Spain. Sources were T cells, B-cell-depleted T cells, or PBMCs; the material itself was cDNA or gDNA.

Adults between about 18 and 95 years of age took part from some 25 US areas. Per the original methods: The assay estimated nucleated cells by amplifying reference gene primers. Profiled with immunoSEQ multiplex PCR; TCRdb holds only in-frame clones, not every one. V and J calls plus clone size are reproduced from that table; the DNA served to infer D and trimming. The sample has approximately 180,000 clones; 87% are singletons. The TCR was taken from a human donor with acute COVID-19. The donor label of this sample is uncertain. Sequencing used PBMCs or T cells enriched from blood (not recorded which).

CDR3: CASSYGQGRGYTF. The CDR3 coding sequence is TGTGCCAGCAGCTATGGACAGGGACGCGGCTACACCTTC. The chain is built from TRBV7-9 and TRBJ1-2; 8 nucleotides align to TRBD1. This CDR3 has 13 residues. Per the germline V gene, CDR1 is SEHNR and CDR2 is FQNEAQ (reference sequence). After removal of 4 bases from V and 8 bases from J, the junction contained 6 bases not matched to a gene.